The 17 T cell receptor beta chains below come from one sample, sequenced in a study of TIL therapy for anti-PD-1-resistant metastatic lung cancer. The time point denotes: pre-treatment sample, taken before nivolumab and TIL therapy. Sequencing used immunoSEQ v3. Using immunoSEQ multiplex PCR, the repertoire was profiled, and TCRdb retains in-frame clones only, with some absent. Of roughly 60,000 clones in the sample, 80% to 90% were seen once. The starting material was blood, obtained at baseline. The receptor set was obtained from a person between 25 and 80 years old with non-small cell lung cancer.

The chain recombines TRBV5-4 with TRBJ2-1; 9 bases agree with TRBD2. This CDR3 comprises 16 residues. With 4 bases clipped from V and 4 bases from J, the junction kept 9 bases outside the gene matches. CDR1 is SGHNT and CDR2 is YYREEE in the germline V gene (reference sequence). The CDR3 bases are TGTGCCAGCAGCAACCCGGGACTAGCAGTTTACAATGAGCAGTTCTTC. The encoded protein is CASSNPGLAVYNEQFF.

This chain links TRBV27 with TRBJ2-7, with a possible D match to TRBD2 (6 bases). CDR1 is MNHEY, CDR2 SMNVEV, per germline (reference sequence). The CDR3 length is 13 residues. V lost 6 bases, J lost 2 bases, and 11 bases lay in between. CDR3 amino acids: CASRGTPTYEQYF. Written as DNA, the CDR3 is TGTGCCAGCAGGGGGACTCCGACCTACGAGCAGTACTTC.

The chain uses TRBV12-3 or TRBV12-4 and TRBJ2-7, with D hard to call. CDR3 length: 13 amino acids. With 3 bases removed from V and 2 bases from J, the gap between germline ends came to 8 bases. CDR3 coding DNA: TGTGCCAGCAGTTTTGGGGTAGCCTACGAGCAGTACTTC. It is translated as CASSFGVAYEQYF.

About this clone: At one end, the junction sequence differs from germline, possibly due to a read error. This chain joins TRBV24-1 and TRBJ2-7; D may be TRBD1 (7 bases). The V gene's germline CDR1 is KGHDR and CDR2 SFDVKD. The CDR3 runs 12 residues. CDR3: CAITGRTGHPDF. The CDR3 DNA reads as TGTGCCATCACGGGGAGGACAGGCCACCCTGACTTC.

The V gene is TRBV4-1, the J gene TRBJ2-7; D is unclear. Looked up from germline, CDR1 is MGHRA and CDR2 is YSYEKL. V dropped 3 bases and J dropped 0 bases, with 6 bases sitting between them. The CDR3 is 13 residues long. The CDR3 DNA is TGCGCCAGCAGCCAGGAACTCTCCTACGAGCAGTACTTC. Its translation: CASSQELSYEQYF.

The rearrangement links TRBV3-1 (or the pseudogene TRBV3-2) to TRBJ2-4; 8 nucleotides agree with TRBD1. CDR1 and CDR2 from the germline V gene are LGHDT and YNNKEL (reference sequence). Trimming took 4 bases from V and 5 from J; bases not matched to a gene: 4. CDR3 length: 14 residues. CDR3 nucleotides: TGTGCCAGCAGCCGAGGACAGGGAGAAAACATTCAGTACTTC. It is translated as CASSRGQGENIQYF.

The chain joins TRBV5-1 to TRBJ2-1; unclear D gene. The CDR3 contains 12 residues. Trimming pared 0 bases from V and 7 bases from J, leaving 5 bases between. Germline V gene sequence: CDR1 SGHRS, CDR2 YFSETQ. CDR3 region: CASSLASNEQFF. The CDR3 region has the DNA TGCGCCAGCAGCTTGGCGTCGAATGAGCAGTTCTTC.

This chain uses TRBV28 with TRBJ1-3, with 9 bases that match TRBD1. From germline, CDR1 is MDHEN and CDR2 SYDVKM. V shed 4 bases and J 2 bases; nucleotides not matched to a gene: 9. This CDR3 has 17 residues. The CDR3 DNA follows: TGTGCCAGCAGTTCGCCCCCGGGACAGGGAACTGGAAACACCATATATTTT. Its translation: CASSSPPGQGTGNTIYF.

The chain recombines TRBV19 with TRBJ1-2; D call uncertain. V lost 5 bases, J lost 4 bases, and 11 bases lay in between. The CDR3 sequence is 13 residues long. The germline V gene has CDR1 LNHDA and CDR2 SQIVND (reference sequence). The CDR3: CASSLHDGYGYTF. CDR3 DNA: TGTGCCAGTAGTCTTCACGACGGCTATGGCTACACCTTC.

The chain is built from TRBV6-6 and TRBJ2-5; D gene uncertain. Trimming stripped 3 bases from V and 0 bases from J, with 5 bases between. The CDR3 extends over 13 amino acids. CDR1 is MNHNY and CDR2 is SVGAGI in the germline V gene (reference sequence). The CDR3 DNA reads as TGTGCCAGCAGTTATGGGCACCAAGAGACCCAGTACTTC. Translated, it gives CASSYGHQETQYF.

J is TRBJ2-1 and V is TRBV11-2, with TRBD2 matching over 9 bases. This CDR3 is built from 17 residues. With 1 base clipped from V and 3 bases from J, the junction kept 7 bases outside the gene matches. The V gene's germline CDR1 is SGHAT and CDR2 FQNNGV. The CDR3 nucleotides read TGTGCCAGCAGCTTAGTTTACTCGACTAGCGGCTACAATGAGCAGTTCTTC. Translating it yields CASSLVYSTSGYNEQFF.

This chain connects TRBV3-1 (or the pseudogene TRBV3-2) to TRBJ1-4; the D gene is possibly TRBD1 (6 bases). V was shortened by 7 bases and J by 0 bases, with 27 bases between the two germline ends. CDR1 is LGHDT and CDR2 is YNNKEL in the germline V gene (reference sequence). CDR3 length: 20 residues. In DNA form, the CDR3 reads TGTGCCAGCACCGTTGTTGTTGGAAGACAGGTCAAATCAACTAATGAAAAACTGTTTTTT. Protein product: CASTVVVGRQVKSTNEKLFF.

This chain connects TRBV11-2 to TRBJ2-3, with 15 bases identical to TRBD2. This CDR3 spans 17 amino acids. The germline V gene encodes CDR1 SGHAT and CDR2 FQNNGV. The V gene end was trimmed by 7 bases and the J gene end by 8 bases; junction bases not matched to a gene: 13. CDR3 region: CASTSSGLAGGQGTQYF. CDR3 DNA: TGTGCCAGCACCTCGTCCGGACTAGCGGGAGGGCAAGGTACGCAGTATTTT.

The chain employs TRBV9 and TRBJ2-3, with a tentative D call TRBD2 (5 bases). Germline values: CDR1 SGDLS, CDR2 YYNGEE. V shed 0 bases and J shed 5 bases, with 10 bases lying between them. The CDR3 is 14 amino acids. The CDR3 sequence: CASSVGTVRDTQYF. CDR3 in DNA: TGTGCCAGCAGCGTAGGGACTGTTCGAGATACGCAGTATTTT.

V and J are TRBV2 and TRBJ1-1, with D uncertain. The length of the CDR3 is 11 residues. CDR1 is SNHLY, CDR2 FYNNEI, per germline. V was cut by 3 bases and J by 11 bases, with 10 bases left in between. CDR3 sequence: CASSELGRAFF. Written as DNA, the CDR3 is TGTGCCAGCAGTGAGCTGGGTAGGGCTTTCTTT.

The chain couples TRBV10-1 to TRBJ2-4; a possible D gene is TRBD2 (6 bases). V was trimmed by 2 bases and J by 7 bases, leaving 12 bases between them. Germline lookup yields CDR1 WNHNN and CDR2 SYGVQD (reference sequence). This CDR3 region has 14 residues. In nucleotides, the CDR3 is TGCGCCAGCAGTGAGACGTCCCGGGGGAACATTCAGTACTTC. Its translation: CASSETSRGNIQYF.

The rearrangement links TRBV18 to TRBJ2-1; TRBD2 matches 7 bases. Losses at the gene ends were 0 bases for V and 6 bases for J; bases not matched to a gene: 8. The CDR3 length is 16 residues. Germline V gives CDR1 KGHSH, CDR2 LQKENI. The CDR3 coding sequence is TGTGCCAGCTCACCACCTTTGAGCGGGATGTCCAATGAGCAGTTCTTC. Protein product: CASSPPLSGMSNEQFF.